Presented here are 10 T cell receptor beta chains from one specimen sequenced in a study of blood T cell repertoires in COVID-19. The protocol was immunoSEQ multiplex PCR, while the TCRdb copy is restricted to in-frame clones and leaves out a portion. The profile shows 300,000 to 350,000 clones, roughly nine tenths of them singletons. Material: peripheral blood. The receptors derive from a woman in her sixties with COVID-19, enrolled during active disease.

The V gene is TRBV28, the J gene TRBJ2-3; D is possibly TRBD2 (7 bases). This CDR3 region has 16 residues. Per the germline V gene, CDR1 is MDHEN and CDR2 is SYDVKM. Trimming left V 4 bases short and J 1 base short, with 15 bases between. The CDR3 spells CASSSSGGGGTDTQYF. DNA for the CDR3: TGTGCCAGCAGTTCGTCGGGGGGCGGGGGCACAGATACGCAGTATTTT.

The CDR3 sequence is CASSQEKLAGYRDTQYF. In DNA form, the CDR3 reads TGTGCCAGCAGCCAAGAAAAACTAGCGGGGTACAGAGATACGCAGTATTTT. The V call is TRBV3-1 (or the pseudogene TRBV3-2), the J call TRBJ2-3; TRBD2 aligns across 10 bases. The CDR3 runs 17 residues. Germline-derived CDR1 and CDR2 are LGHDT and YNNKEL (reference sequence). The V segment lost 0 bases and the J segment 5 bases; nucleotides outside the gene matches: 8.

This chain uses TRBV11-3 with TRBJ2-3; tentatively, D is TRBD2 (5 bases). Germline V gene data show CDR1 as SGHNT and CDR2 as YENEEA. With 5 bases removed from V and 3 bases from J, the gap between germline ends came to 15 bases. The CDR3 has 15 residues. The CDR3 DNA reads TGTGCCAGCAGCCGGGGAGTTGGCCCTACAGATACGCAGTATTTT. Translating it yields CASSRGVGPTDTQYF.

The chain recombines TRBV5-1 with TRBJ1-1, with a tentative D call TRBD1 (6 bases). Trimming cost V 4 bases and J 2 bases, with 24 bases left between them. Germline V gene data show CDR1 as SGHRS and CDR2 as YFSETQ. This CDR3 contains 18 residues. CDR3 residues: CASSLWVGTPFRNTEAFF. In nucleotides, the CDR3 is TGCGCCAGCAGCCTATGGGTCGGGACACCGTTTCGAAACACTGAAGCTTTCTTT. Together with reference TRBV5-1 and TRBJ1-1, the CDR3 gives the full variable domain: KAGVTQTPRYLIKTRGQQVTLSCSPISGHRSVSWYQQTPGQGLQFLFEYFSETQRNKGNFPGRFSGRQFSNSRSEMNVSTLELGDSALYLCASSLWVGTPFRNTEAFFGQGTRLTVV.

This chain joins TRBV11-2 and TRBJ2-7; 7 bases are shared with TRBD2. V was clipped by 6 bases and J by 0 bases; unmatched bases: 8. The CDR3 length is 15 residues. The V gene's germline CDR1 is SGHAT and CDR2 FQNNGV. The CDR3 sequence: CASSQSGVPSYEQYF. The CDR3, as DNA: TGTGCCAGCAGTCAAAGCGGGGTACCCTCCTACGAGCAGTACTTC.

The chain has TRBV6-5 and TRBJ1-3; D possibly corresponds to TRBD1 (5 bases). CDR1 and CDR2 (germline): MNHEY, SVGAGI. V was pared by 5 bases and J by 1 base, with 9 bases between. The CDR3 is 14 residues long. Here the CDR3 reads CASSPHRSGNTIYF. The CDR3 coding sequence is TGTGCCAGCAGTCCGCACAGGTCTGGAAACACCATATATTTT.

This clone came up once. The V call is TRBV6-6, the J call TRBJ2-7, with TRBD2 matching 11 bases. Trimming at V came to 4 bases and at J to 7 bases, leaving 12 bases not matched to a gene. CDR1 MNHNY and CDR2 SVGAGI come from the germline V gene (reference sequence). The CDR3 is 16 residues long. CDR3 sequence: CASSSTFSGGAEEQYF. The CDR3 DNA reads TGTGCCAGCAGTTCCACCTTTAGCGGGGGGGCGGAGGAGCAGTACTTC.

This CDR3 reads CSVSGQARRETQYF. CDR3 bases: TGCAGCGTTTCCGGACAGGCCCGTCGGGAGACCCAGTACTTC. The V call is TRBV29-1, the J call TRBJ2-5; 7 nucleotides match TRBD1. The CDR3 is 14 residues long. V lost 5 bases to trimming and J lost 5 bases; unmatched junction nucleotides: 11. Germline V CDR1 and CDR2: SQVTM, ANQGSEA.

The genes are TRBV10-3 and TRBJ2-1; D unresolved. From germline, CDR1 is ENHRY and CDR2 SYGVKD. Trimming shortened V by 3 bases and J by 6 bases, and 6 bases separated the two germline ends. The CDR3 consists of 12 residues. This chain's CDR3 is CAISESSNEQFF. The CDR3 coding sequence is TGTGCCATCAGTGAATCATCCAATGAGCAGTTCTTC.

This chain uses TRBV2 with TRBJ2-1; D gene unclear. Trimming removed 8 bases from V and 4 bases from J, with 18 bases in between. Germline assignment: CDR1 SNHLY and CDR2 FYNNEI. The CDR3 has 15 residues. The CDR3 nucleotides read TGTGCCAGCCTCCACCCCACCCAACTGTACAATGAGCAGTTCTTC. This translates into CASLHPTQLYNEQFF.